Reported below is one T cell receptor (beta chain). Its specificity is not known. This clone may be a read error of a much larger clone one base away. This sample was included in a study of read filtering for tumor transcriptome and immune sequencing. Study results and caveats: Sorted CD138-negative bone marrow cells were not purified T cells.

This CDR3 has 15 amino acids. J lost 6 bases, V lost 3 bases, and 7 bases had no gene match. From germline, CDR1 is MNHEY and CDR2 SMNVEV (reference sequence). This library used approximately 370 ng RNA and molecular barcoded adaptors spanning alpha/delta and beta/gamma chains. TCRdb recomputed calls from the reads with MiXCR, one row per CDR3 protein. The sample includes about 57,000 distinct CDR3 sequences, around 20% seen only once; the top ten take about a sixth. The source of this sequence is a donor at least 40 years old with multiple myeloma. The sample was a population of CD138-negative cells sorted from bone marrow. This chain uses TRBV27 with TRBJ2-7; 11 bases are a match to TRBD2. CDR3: CASSFTGLAVREQYF. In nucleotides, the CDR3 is TGTGCCAGCAGTTTTACGGGACTAGCGGTCCGCGAGCAGTACTTC.